Below are 27 T cell receptor beta chains sequenced from a single sample in a study of identical twins. TCRdb fed the 5' RACE reads into MiXCR, producing one record per CDR3 protein. This repertoire shows some 330,000 distinct CDR3 sequences, around 9% found once; its top ten account for approximately 9.3%. Sequencing was carried out using naive T cells sorted from blood. The receptors originated from a woman aged 45-65 years in good health.

This clonotype was seen only a few times. The chain couples TRBV20-1 to TRBJ1-3; D unclear. V lost 7 bases and J lost 1, with 5 bases in between. The germline V gene encodes CDR1 DFQATT and CDR2 SNEGSKA (reference sequence). The CDR3 loop spans 11 amino acids. CDR3: CSVMSGNTIYF. The CDR3 DNA follows: TGCAGTGTAATGTCTGGAAACACCATATATTTT.

V usage is TRBV20-1 and J usage is TRBJ2-1, with 10 bases aligning to TRBD2. CDR1 DFQATT and CDR2 SNEGSKA come from the germline V gene (reference sequence). This CDR3 has 15 amino acids. J lost 7 bases, V lost 6 bases, and 12 bases had no gene match. CDR3 sequence reads: CSATQASGSENEQFF. In DNA, the CDR3 is TGCAGTGCCACGCAGGCTAGCGGGAGCGAAAATGAGCAGTTCTTC.

The J gene is TRBJ2-1, the V gene TRBV7-9; maybe TRBD2 (6 bases). The ends were cut back, 7 bases at V and 3 bases at J, with 13 bases in the middle. This CDR3 is built from 14 residues. Germline values: CDR1 SEHNR, CDR2 FQNEAQ (reference sequence). The CDR3 sequence: CASTLTRGYNEQFF. CDR3 bases: TGTGCCAGCACCCTGACTAGGGGCTACAATGAGCAGTTCTTC.

As concerns this clonotype: A read error may explain this, as a much larger clone is one base away. In this CDR3 the conserved last residue, phenylalanine or tryptophan, is missing, so a read error is likely. This sequence joins TRBV12-3 or TRBV12-4 and TRBJ2-1, with D possibly matching TRBD2 (5 bases). This CDR3 region has 15 residues. With 5 bases removed from V and 4 bases from J, the gap between germline ends came to 15 bases. The DNA for the CDR3 is TGTGCCAGCAGTCCCCACCGGAGGCAATACAATGAGCAGTTCGTC. Its protein product is CASSPHRRQYNEQFV.

This sequence joins TRBV3-1 and TRBJ2-7; 8 nucleotides line up with TRBD2. CDR1 and CDR2 (germline): LGHDT, YNNKEL (reference sequence). CDR3 size: 19 residues. Germline trimming cut 1 base from V and 4 bases from J; bases unmatched to any gene: 18. CDR3 region: CASSQVLWAGGCLDYEQYV. CDR3 DNA: TGTGCCAGCAGCCAAGTCCTCTGGGCGGGGGGCTGTTTGGATTACGAGCAGTACGTC.

The rearrangement links TRBV5-4 to TRBJ2-7; no reliable D call. Between the trimmed V and J ends, which lost 2 bases and 5 bases, there was a span of 11 bases. The CDR3 extends over 13 amino acids. From germline, CDR1 is SGHNT and CDR2 YYREEE (reference sequence). The CDR3 loop reads CASSLGPGHEQYV. The CDR3 region has the DNA TGTGCCAGCAGCTTAGGACCAGGCCACGAGCAGTACGTC.

The chain employs TRBV6-4 and TRBJ2-1; TRBD2 agrees at 11 bases. The germline V gene has CDR1 MRHNA and CDR2 SNTAGT. J gave up 4 bases and V 6 bases, and 8 bases lay outside the gene matches. The CDR3 extends over 16 amino acids. The CDR3 nucleotides read TGTGCCAGCAGCGCGACTAGCGGGGTACTTTACAATGAGCAGTTCTTC. Translation gives CASSATSGVLYNEQFF.

The J gene is TRBJ1-1, the V gene TRBV6-1; TRBD1 agrees at 9 bases. Germline V gene sequence: CDR1 MNHNS, CDR2 SASEGT. There are 14 residues in the CDR3. With V trimmed by 6 bases and J by 8 bases, 10 bases remained unmatched. The CDR3 loop reads CASSLQGAGSEAFF. The CDR3 DNA is TGTGCCAGCAGCTTACAGGGGGCGGGCTCAGAAGCTTTCTTT.

Only a few counts were recorded for this clonotype. This rearrangement joins TRBV30 to TRBJ2-1; the match to TRBD2 covers 10 bases. Germline trimming cut 5 bases from V and 3 bases from J; bases unmatched to any gene: 4. Per the germline V gene, CDR1 is GTSNPN and CDR2 is SVGIG (reference sequence). This CDR3 has 14 residues. The CDR3 DNA is TGTGCCTGGGCTAGCGGGGGAGTCTACAATGAGCAGTTCTTC. Its protein product is CAWASGGVYNEQFF.

This chain connects TRBV24-1 to TRBJ1-5, with D perhaps matching TRBD1 (5 bases). The ends were cut back, 5 bases at V and 1 base at J, with 8 bases in the middle. CDR1 KGHDR and CDR2 SFDVKD come from the germline V gene. This CDR3 has 14 amino acids. The CDR3 DNA is TGTGCCACCAGTGGGGGCTGGAGCAATCAGCCCCAGCATTTT. As protein: CATSGGWSNQPQHF.

This clonotype was counted many times. The junction departs from germline at one end; a sequencing error may be responsible. This chain uses TRBV20-1 with TRBJ2-1; 8 bases agree with TRBD2. The V gene's germline CDR1 is DFQATT and CDR2 SNEGSKA (reference sequence). The CDR3 totals 12 residues. CDR3 amino acids: CSARSGGGSGVF. CDR3 nucleotide sequence: TGCAGTGCTAGATCCGGGGGGGGGAGTGGAGTCTTC.

This clonotype was seen ten or more times. This chain joins TRBV3-1 and TRBJ2-1; D uncertain. V dropped 1 base and J dropped 0 bases, with 7 bases sitting between them. The CDR3 has 15 amino acids. The germline V gene has CDR1 LGHDT and CDR2 YNNKEL (reference sequence). CDR3: CASSQVLGSYNEQFF. The CDR3 DNA reads TGTGCCAGCAGCCAAGTTTTGGGCTCCTACAATGAGCAGTTCTTC.

The V and J genes are TRBV12-3 or TRBV12-4 and TRBJ2-7; 10 positions match TRBD2. CDR3 length: 14 residues. J gave up 6 bases and V 5 bases, and 7 bases lay outside the gene matches. The DNA for the CDR3 is TGTGCCAGCAGTCCTCTAGCGGGAGCTTCCGAGCAGTACTTC. This encodes CASSPLAGASEQYF.

This clonotype was recorded at least ten times. The chain couples TRBV5-1 to TRBJ2-7; D call uncertain. The CDR3 runs 13 residues. Germline assignment: CDR1 SGHRS and CDR2 YFSETQ. V lost 3 bases to trimming and J lost 6 bases, with 13 bases between them. CDR3 coding DNA: TGCGCCAGCAGCTCGGTCCCCGACCTCGAGCAGTACGTC. Encoded protein: CASSSVPDLEQYV.

The chain recombines TRBV5-1 with TRBJ2-1, with 11 positions matching TRBD2. The CDR3 runs to 15 residues. V lost 3 bases and J lost 9; bases outside the gene matches: 8. The germline gives CDR1 SGHRS, CDR2 YFSETQ. CDR3 in DNA: TGCGCCAGCAGCTCCGTGACTAGCGGGACGGCTGAGCAGTTCTTC. Its protein is CASSSVTSGTAEQFF.

In this sample, this clonotype turned up many times. The chain recombines TRBV29-1 with TRBJ2-1, with 10 bases aligning to TRBD2. Germline V CDR1 and CDR2: SQVTM, ANQGSEA. CDR3 size: 14 residues. Trimming removed 2 bases from V and 10 bases from J; junction bases left unmatched: 8. CDR3 coding DNA: TGCAGCGTTGAACTAGCGGGAGTCCCCCACGAGCAGTTCTTC. Its translation: CSVELAGVPHEQFF.

The sample holds a few counts of this clonotype. The chain uses TRBV3-1 and TRBJ1-2; D may be TRBD1 (6 bases). Trimming left V 5 bases short and J 2 bases short, with 12 bases between. The CDR3 has 14 residues. The germline V gene has CDR1 LGHDT and CDR2 YNNKEL (reference sequence). The CDR3 here is CASSGDKQNYGYTF. The CDR3 DNA sequence: TGTGCCAGCAGCGGGGACAAACAAAACTATGGCTACACCTTC.

This clonotype was picked up a small number of times. This rearrangement joins TRBV12-5 to TRBJ2-7, with D unclear. Trimming pared 7 bases from V and 2 bases from J, leaving 15 bases between. CDR1 is LGHNT and CDR2 is FRNRAP in the germline V gene. The CDR3 runs to 14 residues. CDR3 coding DNA: TGTGCTAGTGCTCCCTCCGGATTAACCTACGAGCAGTACTTC. Its translation is CASAPSGLTYEQYF.

This clonotype has at least ten counts. The V gene is TRBV7-6, the J gene TRBJ1-6; tentative D call: TRBD1 (5 bases). The CDR3 spans 14 residues. Between the trimmed V and J ends, which lost 2 bases and 8 bases, there was a span of 10 bases. Germline loops: CDR1 SGHVS, CDR2 FNYEAQ. CDR3 loop: CASSLIRGDSPLHF. The CDR3 DNA reads TGTGCCAGCAGCTTAATTAGAGGGGATTCACCCCTCCACTTT.

This clonotype was counted only a few times. J is TRBJ2-2 and V is TRBV6-2 or TRBV6-3; 7 positions agree with TRBD1. Germline V gene sequence: CDR1 MNHEY, CDR2 SVGEGT. The CDR3 runs 14 residues. With 7 bases clipped from V and 4 bases from J, the junction kept 6 bases outside the gene matches. The CDR3 spells CASNSGGVTGELFF. The CDR3 DNA follows: TGTGCCAGCAATTCAGGGGGTGTCACCGGGGAGCTGTTTTTT.

V is TRBV6-4 and J is TRBJ2-2, with D perhaps TRBD2 (5 bases). The CDR3 sequence is 17 residues long. CDR1 and CDR2 (germline): MRHNA, SNTAGT. The germline V and J ends were trimmed by 3 bases and 4 bases, with 18 bases remaining between them. CDR3 coding DNA: TGTGCCAGCAGTGAAGGAGGAAGCGGTAGGGTCACCGGGGAGCTGTTTTTT. Protein: CASSEGGSGRVTGELFF.

In its sample, this clonotype was seen many times. The chain carries TRBV12-3 or TRBV12-4 and TRBJ1-3, with D possibly TRBD1 on 5 matching bases. V dropped 3 bases and J dropped 0 bases, with 9 bases sitting between them. The CDR3 loop spans 15 amino acids. The CDR3 sequence is CASSFGGSSGNTIYF. CDR3 sequence (DNA): TGTGCCAGCAGTTTCGGGGGGAGCTCTGGAAACACCATATATTTT.

This clonotype turned up a few times. V gene TRBV3-1 combines with J gene TRBJ2-2, with a tentative D call TRBD2 (5 bases). Germline assignment: CDR1 LGHDT and CDR2 YNNKEL (reference sequence). Trimming pared 4 bases from V and 1 base from J, leaving 10 bases between. CDR3 length: 15 residues. CDR3 nucleotides: TGTGCCAGCAGCCCTAGCTGGCAGAACACCGGGGAGCTGTTTTTT. Amino acid sequence: CASSPSWQNTGELFF.

The rearrangement links TRBV20-1 to TRBJ2-7; no clear D. The ends were cut back, 4 bases at V and 3 bases at J, with 13 bases in the middle. Germline CDR1 DFQATT, CDR2 SNEGSKA (reference sequence). This CDR3 spans 13 amino acids. CDR3 sequence reads: CSATRSDGYEQYF. The CDR3 region has the DNA TGCAGTGCTACCCGATCGGACGGCTACGAGCAGTACTTC.

This clonotype was seen more than once but under ten times. The chain is built from TRBV7-2 and TRBJ1-1, with no clear D. The length of the CDR3 is 13 residues. CDR1 is SGHTA, CDR2 FQGNSA, per germline. Trimming took off 5 bases at V and 4 bases at J, with 11 bases between the two ends. Here the CDR3 DNA reads TGTGCCAGCAGCGTCTCGCTACCCACTGAAGCTTTCTTT. Its protein is CASSVSLPTEAFF. The variable domain in full, with the rest retrieved from reference TRBV7-2 and TRBJ1-1, is GAGVSQSPSNKVTEKGKDVELRCDPISGHTALYWYRQSLGQGLEFLIYFQGNSAPDKSGLPSDRFSAERTGGSVSTLTIQRTQQEDSAVYLCASSVSLPTEAFFGQGTRLTVV.

There are a few counts of this clonotype. This chain joins TRBV7-9 and TRBJ2-3; D unclear. The CDR3 extends over 14 amino acids. V lost 3 bases and J 4 bases, leaving 11 bases between the germline ends. Germline values: CDR1 SEHNR, CDR2 FQNEAQ (reference sequence). The CDR3 nucleotides read TGTGCCAGCAGCTTGACGGATCCGGCAGATACGCAGTATTTT. Protein product: CASSLTDPADTQYF. Supplemented by reference TRBV7-9 and TRBJ2-3, the full variable domain reads DTGVSQNPRHKITKRGQNVTFRCDPISEHNRLYWYRQTLGQGPEFLTYFQNEAQLEKSRLLSDRFSAERPKGSFSTLEIQRTEQGDSAMYLCASSLTDPADTQYFGPGTRLTVL.

This clonotype was picked up a small number of times. The gene calls are TRBV24-1 and TRBJ1-1; D not certain. The germline gives CDR1 KGHDR, CDR2 SFDVKD. V was shortened by 4 bases and J by 1 base, with 6 bases between the two germline ends. The CDR3 length is 13 residues. The CDR3 sequence: CATSEDTNTEAFF. The CDR3, as DNA: TGTGCCACCAGTGAAGATACGAACACTGAAGCTTTCTTT.